This T cell receptor beta chain stems from a study of blood T cell repertoires in COVID-19 (dated by TCRdb to 2018 to 2021). Broadly, across the study: Collaborator samples came from the United States, Italy and Spain and covered acute and convalescent phases of COVID-19. The prospective study material was composed of cDNA or gDNA derived from T cells, B-cell-depleted T cells, or PBMCs. The dataset comprised deeply sampled blood TCRbeta repertoires from subjects exposed to, actively infected with, or recovered from COVID-19. A freely available public database, intended as a resource for researchers studying the immune response to SARS-CoV-2, is where the repertoires were released. Samples came from the ongoing ImmuneRACE study (first 160 participants) plus 1,254 subjects from 6 global collaborators. Nearly every sample came with metadata listing a de-identified subject ID, COVID-19 status, age in years and sex. HLA class I and class II types, where available, came from metadata supplied by the sample provider rather than from assay-based typing.

At one collaborating source in Seattle, patients were enrolled during active infection and were followed longitudinally through the course of disease. Each collaborating institution followed its own protocols to collect whole blood in K2EDTA tubes. For TCRbeta analysis, collaborators shipped samples as frozen whole blood, isolated PBMCs, or DNA extracted from either of those sample types. Overall study outcomes, separate from this receptor: The quantity of clinical and demographic metadata differed by source and by participant and was supplied without curation.

TCRbeta CDR3 regions were amplified from genomic DNA using the immunoSEQ Assay, a bias-controlled multiplex PCR. The study's processing was this. Nucleated cell counts per sample were estimated from amplification of reference gene primers within the assay. To quantify the absolute abundance of each unique TCRbeta CDR3 rearrangement, sequence reads were collapsed and filtered. For each sample, productive Simpson clonality was calculated as the square root of Simpson's diversity index across productive rearrangements. The table was pulled from immuneACCESS by TCRdb, which kept in-frame rearrangements only. Such tables lose some clones; where checked, under half of the loss comes from unresolved V genes, and the rest has no known cause. V, J and clone size derive from that table, while D and trimming were established from the DNA sequence. The sample table lists about 160,000 clones, roughly 78% of them with a count of one. Around 8% of the sample lies in the top ten.

At the junction V is shortened by 3 bases and J by 4 bases, with 15 bases in between. The germline V gene (reference sequence) specifies SEHNR as CDR1 and FQNEAQ as CDR2. The CDR3 goes from the cysteine to the phenylalanine over 15 residues. Only the CDR3 region is kept as DNA, spanning 45 bases read in frame from base 1. On this clone itself: The specificity of this receptor is unknown. No per-base quality is available; no much larger clone lies one base away.

The sample comprised peripheral blood. The chain employs TRBV7-9 and TRBJ1-2; matching of 6 bases hints at TRBD1 as the D gene. The sequence was collected from a woman in her fifties or sixties with COVID-19, enrolled during active disease. The CDR3 protein sequence reads: CASSLGTGSPYGYTF. The DNA reads TGTGCCAGCAGCTTGGGAACAGGGTCCCCCTATGGCTACACCTTC.